This T cell receptor (beta chain) appears in the sequencing data of a study of T cells after yellow fever vaccination. On the study more broadly: Each low-cell-number fraction was prepared by means of SMART-Seq v4 Ultra Low Input.

As concerns this clonotype: Its target is not known.

5'RACE template switching added a universal primer site and UMIs to TCR cDNA. TCRdb used MiXCR to reprocess the 5' RACE reads, holding one entry per CDR3 protein. The data contain 450,000 to 550,000 distinct CDR3 sequences, 21% of them singletons. Study-wide points: Clones from primary vaccination mostly reappeared after the booster (96% CD4, approximately 88% CD8). The CD4 compartment and the CD8 compartment contained a small share of clonotypes in common.

Material: PBMCs, obtained approximately 22 days after the first yellow fever vaccination. The receptor's source is a young man who received the YFV17D yellow fever vaccine.

The CDR3 protein is CASWSSGGTDTQYF. For the CDR3, the DNA is TGCGCCAGCTGGAGCAGCGGGGGCACAGATACGCAGTATTTT. The chain has TRBV10-2 and TRBJ2-3; 7 positions match TRBD2. The CDR3 sequence is 14 residues long. J gave up 1 base and V 8 bases, and 6 bases lay outside the gene matches. Germline CDR1 and CDR2: WSHSY and SAAADI.